The clone carrying this T cell receptor beta chain was detected many times. Its antigen is unidentified. This entry belongs to a study of T-cell reconstitution after alpha-beta-depleted transplantation in children. This CDR3 comprises 12 residues. Per the germline V gene, CDR1 is MGHRA and CDR2 is YSYEKL. V dropped 3 bases and J dropped 2 bases, with 5 bases sitting between them. Construction of the TCRbeta library involved unique molecular identifiers. One entry per CDR3 protein, called by TCRdb with MiXCR from the PCR reads. In the table there are roughly 790,000 distinct CDR3 sequences, roughly 16% of which are singletons. Study findings and constraints: About two months after transplant, alpha-beta T cells reportedly came from several hundred expanded graft clones. Among T cells one year after transplant, newly produced cells accounted for most counts and diversity.

The sample consisted of PBMCs, mostly from graft donor cells, taken 360 days after TCRalphabeta/CD19-depleted stem cell transplant. The sequence derives from a male patient aged 5 to 17 who had a stem cell transplant for acute lymphoblastic leukemia, so the T cells may come from the graft donor. The chain joins TRBV4-1 to TRBJ2-7; D is unclear. The CDR3 DNA reads as TGCGCCAGCAGCCAGAACACCTACGAGCAGTACTTC. It codes for CASSQNTYEQYF.